One and the same sample provided the 21 T cell receptor beta chains below, sequenced in a study of early T cells in non-severe SARS-CoV-2 infection. MiXCR was run by TCRdb on the 5' RACE reads, yielding one entry per CDR3 protein. Of approximately 79,000 distinct CDR3 sequences listed, approximately 13% are singletons. The sequenced material came from whole blood. These receptors originate from an adult who was a healthcare worker with PCR-confirmed SARS-CoV-2 infection or an uninfected control (not recorded which).

This clonotype was observed a handful of times. The chain employs TRBV12-3 or TRBV12-4 and TRBJ1-6; TRBD1 matches 7 bases. Trimming at V came to 6 bases and at J to 0 bases, leaving 8 bases not matched to a gene. This CDR3 comprises 17 residues. The CDR3 DNA reads TGTGCCAGCAGGGGGACAGTAGATAGCTCCTATAATTCACCCCTCCACTTT. Protein: CASRGTVDSSYNSPLHF.

This clonotype was counted only a few times. The rearrangement joins TRBV27 to TRBJ2-7, with 8 positions matching TRBD2. J lost 3 bases, V lost 3 bases, and 13 bases had no gene match. Germline CDR1 and CDR2: MNHEY and SMNVEV (reference sequence). This CDR3 contains 17 residues. This CDR3 is CASSFRGGAPLYYEQYF. DNA of the CDR3: TGTGCCAGCAGTTTTCGGGGGGGGGCGCCCCTCTACTACGAGCAGTACTTC.

The gene calls are TRBV6-5 and TRBJ2-2; 9 nucleotides match TRBD2. From germline, CDR1 is MNHEY and CDR2 SVGAGI. This CDR3 contains 16 residues. J was trimmed by 4 bases and V by 2 bases; bases with no gene match: 5. CDR3 region: CASSYEGGRGTGELFF. Written as DNA, the CDR3 is TGTGCCAGCAGTTACGAGGGCGGGAGGGGCACCGGGGAGCTGTTTTTT.

The chain carries TRBV2 and TRBJ1-5; tentatively, D is TRBD1 (5 bases). Trimming pared 6 bases from V and 4 bases from J, leaving 10 bases between. The CDR3 is made up of 13 amino acids. In germline, CDR1 is SNHLY, CDR2 FYNNEI. For the CDR3, the DNA is TGTGCCAGCAGCCCGGGGCTGAATCAGCCCCAGCATTTT. It yields the protein CASSPGLNQPQHF.

The genes are TRBV7-2 and TRBJ2-1, with D unresolved. This CDR3 comprises 15 residues. Trimming left V 2 bases short and J 2 bases short, with 10 bases between. Germline assignment: CDR1 SGHTA and CDR2 FQGNSA. CDR3 nucleotides: TGTGCCAGCAGCTTAACCTCCGGGCCCTACAATGAGCAGTTCTTC. Translated, it gives CASSLTSGPYNEQFF.

This clonotype was picked up many times. The chain is built from TRBV27 and TRBJ2-1; no reliable D call. Trimming stripped 4 bases from V and 0 bases from J, with 4 bases between. The CDR3 sequence is 13 residues long. CDR1 MNHEY and CDR2 SMNVEV come from the germline V gene (reference sequence). CDR3 sequence reads: CASSWGSYNEQFF. In DNA, the CDR3 is TGTGCCAGCAGTTGGGGCTCCTACAATGAGCAGTTCTTC.

In its sample, this clonotype was seen many times. The chain uses TRBV12-3 or TRBV12-4 and TRBJ2-2, with D perhaps TRBD2 (5 bases). This CDR3 is 14 amino acids long. Deletions cut 3 bases from V and 5 bases from J, with 10 bases between. The CDR3 reads CASSFWGETGELFF. The DNA for the CDR3 is TGTGCCAGCAGTTTTTGGGGAGAGACCGGGGAGCTGTTTTTT.

This clonotype appeared many times. The chain uses TRBV3-1 and TRBJ2-5, with TRBD2 as a possible D gene (5 bases). Deletions cut 4 bases from V and 6 bases from J, with 18 bases between. The length of the CDR3 is 15 residues. Germline values: CDR1 LGHDT, CDR2 YNNKEL (reference sequence). CDR3 coding DNA: TGTGCCAGCAGCCCGCGAGGGAAGGGTGGGAAGACCCAGTACTTC. This sequence encodes CASSPRGKGGKTQYF.

This clonotype was seen a few times. The chain couples TRBV29-1 to TRBJ2-1; 7 bases agree with TRBD1. CDR3 length: 15 amino acids. V lost 4 bases and J lost 3; bases outside the gene matches: 9. Germline-derived CDR1 and CDR2 are SQVTM and ANQGSEA. The CDR3 loop reads CSVGGTGTDYNEQFF. CDR3 sequence (DNA): TGCAGCGTTGGGGGCACCGGGACAGACTACAATGAGCAGTTCTTC.

This clonotype was seen ten or more times. The chain joins TRBV12-3 or TRBV12-4 to TRBJ1-5, with D possibly matching TRBD1 (5 bases). CDR3 length equals 15 residues. Trimming removed 2 bases at V and 4 bases at J, with 12 bases between. The CDR3 protein is CASSLLTAVNQPQHF. CDR3 nucleotides: TGTGCCAGCAGTTTATTGACAGCTGTGAATCAGCCCCAGCATTTT.

The V and J genes are TRBV11-2 and TRBJ2-2, with TRBD1 identical over 11 bases. This CDR3 is 17 amino acids long. The V gene end was trimmed by 3 bases and the J gene end by 3 bases; junction bases not matched to a gene: 6. Per germline, CDR1 SGHAT and CDR2 FQNNGV. The CDR3, as DNA: TGTGCCAGCAGCTTTCTTCGGACAGGGGGCGACACCGGGGAGCTGTTTTTT. This sequence encodes CASSFLRTGGDTGELFF.

The gene calls are TRBV27 and TRBJ2-7; D might be TRBD2 (6 bases). Trimming shortened V by 2 bases and J by 5 bases, and 7 bases separated the two germline ends. The CDR3 runs 12 residues. The germline V gene has CDR1 MNHEY and CDR2 SMNVEV (reference sequence). In DNA, the CDR3 is TGTGCCAGCAGTTTAGCGGGGCACGAGCAGTACTTC. It is translated as CASSLAGHEQYF.

This clonotype was counted only a few times. The chain uses TRBV2 and TRBJ1-6; 7 nucleotides agree with TRBD1. The CDR3 loop spans 16 amino acids. V lost 4 bases to trimming and J lost 9 bases; unmatched junction nucleotides: 12. CDR1 SNHLY and CDR2 FYNNEI come from the germline V gene. CDR3 nucleotides: TGTGCCAGCAGTGCCTCCTCGACAGGGTTCGTTTCACCCCTCCACTTT. Encoded protein: CASSASSTGFVSPLHF.

The chain joins TRBV7-9 to TRBJ2-7; a weak D match, TRBD2 (5 bases). Trimming pared 3 bases from V and 2 bases from J, leaving 11 bases between. The germline V gene has CDR1 SEHNR and CDR2 FQNEAQ (reference sequence). The CDR3 totals 14 residues. The CDR3 is CASSFSGLPYEQYF. CDR3 bases: TGTGCCAGCAGCTTTTCAGGACTTCCCTACGAGCAGTACTTC.

Only a few counts were recorded for this clonotype. This chain uses TRBV24-1 with TRBJ2-5; the D call may be TRBD1 or TRBD2 (5 bases each). Germline assignment: CDR1 KGHDR and CDR2 SFDVKD. There are 15 residues in the CDR3. Trimming stripped 4 bases from V and 0 bases from J, with 11 bases between. In nucleotides, the CDR3 is TGTGCCACCAGTGACTCCGGGACCTACCAAGAGACCCAGTACTTC. Translation gives CATSDSGTYQETQYF.

In this sample, this clonotype turned up many times. The chain recombines TRBV13 with TRBJ2-7; no clear D. V was cut by 4 bases and J by 3 bases, with 7 bases left in between. The V gene's germline CDR1 is PRHDT and CDR2 FYEKMQ (reference sequence). The CDR3 has 12 amino acids. CDR3 in amino acids: CASSSGDYEQYF. The CDR3 nucleotides are TGTGCCAGCAGCTCGGGCGACTACGAGCAGTACTTC.

The chain is built from TRBV29-1 and TRBJ1-6; D uncertain. V was pared by 4 bases and J by 7 bases, with 8 bases between. CDR1 SQVTM and CDR2 ANQGSEA come from the germline V gene. The CDR3 runs 12 residues. The DNA of the CDR3 is TGCAGCGTTGGTCACGGGAATTCACCCCTCCACTTT. Translated: CSVGHGNSPLHF. The full variable domain, in which reference TRBV29-1 and TRBJ1-6 provide the parts outside the CDR3, is SAVISQKPSRDICQRGTSLTIQCQVDSQVTMMFWYRQQPGQSLTLIATANQGSEATYESGFVIDKFPISRPNLTFSTLTVSNMSPEDSSIYLCSVGHGNSPLHFGNGTRLTVT.

This clonotype was found a few times. J is TRBJ2-2 and V is TRBV7-6; D remains unclear. Germline assignment: CDR1 SGHVS and CDR2 FNYEAQ. V was trimmed by 2 bases and J by 6 bases, leaving 7 bases between them. The CDR3 contains 13 residues. The CDR3 here is CASSLLGSGELFF. Here the CDR3 DNA reads TGTGCCAGCAGCTTATTGGGGTCCGGGGAGCTGTTTTTT.

CDR3 protein: CASSRDHGTQYF. The CDR3 coding sequence is TGTGCCAGCAGCAGGGACCATGGGACCCAGTACTTC. V is TRBV7-2 and J is TRBJ2-5; D could derive from TRBD1 or TRBD2 (5 bases each). Germline CDR1 SGHTA, CDR2 FQGNSA. This CDR3 has 12 residues. V lost 5 bases, J lost 7 bases, and 11 bases lay in between.

At least ten counts were recorded for this clonotype. This chain uses TRBV7-8 with TRBJ1-4; D is undetermined. The V end was cut by 6 bases, the J end by 10 bases, with 15 bases between. The germline CDR1 and CDR2 sequences are SGHVS and FQNEAQ. This CDR3 is built from 13 residues. The CDR3 spells CASSPRRLGKLFF. CDR3 nucleotides: TGTGCCAGCAGTCCTAGACGCCTTGGAAAACTGTTTTTT.

This rearrangement joins TRBV27 to TRBJ1-1; weak D call: TRBD1 (5 bases). The germline V and J ends were trimmed by 7 bases and 0 bases, with 12 bases remaining between them. The CDR3 is 14 amino acids. From germline, CDR1 is MNHEY and CDR2 SMNVEV (reference sequence). This CDR3 is CASTGGAMNTEAFF. The CDR3 nucleotides are TGTGCCAGCACCGGAGGGGCAATGAACACTGAAGCTTTCTTT.